The next 25 T cell receptor beta chains were all read from a single sample in a study of cytomegalovirus exposure and HLA in healthy donors. Use of 60 Vbeta and 13 Jbeta primers characterized the PCR. Profiled with immunoSEQ multiplex PCR; TCRdb holds only in-frame clones, not every one. The table shows more than 85,000 clones, with about a tenth occurring only once. The sample consisted of PBMCs. The receptors shown here come from a man aged 45-65 years in good health and CMV-seropositive.

This clone was seen more than once but under ten times. Other DNA sequences within the sample encode an identical CDR3. The chain joins TRBV11-2 to TRBJ1-6, with TRBD1 matching over 7 bases. The V gene's germline CDR1 is SGHAT and CDR2 FQNNGV. V trimming: 1 base; J trimming: 7 bases; junction bases outside the gene matches: 4. The CDR3 covers 15 residues. CDR3 sequence: CASSLVARGNSPLHF. CDR3 DNA: TGTGCCAGCAGCTTAGTCGCCAGGGGGAATTCACCCCTCCACTTT.

V and J are TRBV7-2 and TRBJ1-1; 8 positions agree with TRBD1. This CDR3 has 13 amino acids. Germline lookup yields CDR1 SGHTA and CDR2 FQGNSA. J was trimmed by 4 bases and V by 3 bases; bases with no gene match: 1. The CDR3 loop is CASSFTGGTEAFF. Written as DNA, the CDR3 is TGTGCCAGCAGCTTCACAGGGGGCACTGAAGCTTTCTTT. Together with reference TRBV7-2 and TRBJ1-1, the CDR3 gives the full variable domain: GAGVSQSPSNKVTEKGKDVELRCDPISGHTALYWYRQSLGQGLEFLIYFQGNSAPDKSGLPSDRFSAERTGGSVSTLTIQRTQQEDSAVYLCASSFTGGTEAFFGQGTRLTVV.

This clone was counted a few times. The genes are TRBV27 and TRBJ2-5; tentative D call: TRBD1 (6 bases). V gave up 6 bases and J gave up 2 bases, with 13 bases separating them. The CDR3 is 14 amino acids. Germline V gene sequence: CDR1 MNHEY, CDR2 SMNVEV (reference sequence). The CDR3 is CASSHRDNQETQYF. Written as DNA, the CDR3 is TGTGCCAGCAGCCACCGGGACAATCAAGAGACCCAGTACTTC.

V usage is TRBV30 and J usage is TRBJ1-4, with D perhaps matching TRBD1 (5 bases). There are 16 residues in the CDR3. Between the trimmed V and J ends, which lost 0 bases and 1 base, there was a span of 12 bases. CDR1 is GTSNPN and CDR2 is SVGIG in the germline V gene (reference sequence). The CDR3 here is CAWSVGVVGTNEKLFF. The DNA of the CDR3 is TGTGCCTGGAGTGTAGGGGTCGTCGGAACTAATGAAAAACTGTTTTTT.

In its sample, this clone was seen a few times. This sequence joins TRBV6-5 and TRBJ2-7, with 7 positions matching TRBD1. The germline CDR1 and CDR2 sequences are MNHEY and SVGAGI. The J segment lost 4 bases and the V segment lost 6 bases, leaving 12 bases of the junction unmatched. The CDR3 extends over 15 amino acids. The DNA for the CDR3 is TGTGCCAGCAGGCGGCTCCGGGACAGATTTTACGAGCAGTACTTC. Translating it yields CASRRLRDRFYEQYF.

This clone was recorded many times. The V gene is TRBV13, the J gene TRBJ1-1; D may be TRBD1 (5 bases). V was pared by 5 bases and J by 12 bases, with 16 bases between. The germline V gene encodes CDR1 PRHDT and CDR2 FYEKMQ (reference sequence). This CDR3 comprises 12 residues. DNA for the CDR3: TGTGCCAGCAGCCCCAGGGTCCGAGGATCTTTCTTT. Protein: CASSPRVRGSFF.

CDR3 loop: CTSSSGLAGGISDEQFF. CDR3 sequence (DNA): TGTACCAGCAGCTCGGGACTAGCGGGAGGGATATCGGATGAGCAGTTCTTC. This chain links TRBV7-2 with TRBJ2-1; 16 bases are shared with TRBD2. V shed 4 bases and J 8 bases; nucleotides not matched to a gene: 8. CDR3 length: 17 amino acids. Germline lookup yields CDR1 SGHTA and CDR2 FQGNSA. Combining the CDR3 with reference TRBV7-2 and TRBJ2-1 gives the whole variable domain GAGVSQSPSNKVTEKGKDVELRCDPISGHTALYWYRQSLGQGLEFLIYFQGNSAPDKSGLPSDRFSAERTGGSVSTLTIQRTQQEDSAVYLCTSSSGLAGGISDEQFFGPGTRLTVL.

This sequence joins TRBV27 and TRBJ2-7; 9 bases fit TRBD2. This CDR3 spans 15 amino acids. V was pared by 2 bases and J by 7 bases, with 9 bases of the junction left unmatched. Germline-derived CDR1 and CDR2 are MNHEY and SMNVEV (reference sequence). The CDR3 DNA is TGTGCCAGCAGTTTAGTTGTAGCGGGAGTGGTTGAGCAGTACTTC. Encoded protein: CASSLVVAGVVEQYF.

Note on this clone: As the CDR3 is not closed by the conserved phenylalanine or tryptophan, this likely results from a read error. The chain employs TRBV4-1 and TRBJ2-2; 12 nucleotides match TRBD2. CDR1 and CDR2 from the germline V gene are MGHRA and YSYEKL. The CDR3 is made up of 18 amino acids. V lost 6 bases to trimming and J lost 7 bases; unmatched junction nucleotides: 15. The CDR3 loop is CASRPHELAGGPNGELFV. Here the CDR3 DNA reads TGCGCCAGCAGACCACACGAGCTAGCGGGAGGGCCTAACGGGGAGCTGTTTGTT.

This clone has a count of ten or more. This chain connects TRBV7-8 to TRBJ1-4; D not certain. V was clipped by 2 bases and J by 5 bases, with 6 bases between them. CDR1 SGHVS and CDR2 FQNEAQ come from the germline V gene. This CDR3 comprises 13 residues. CDR3 sequence reads: CASSLYKNEKLFF. For the CDR3, the DNA is TGTGCCAGCAGCTTATACAAAAATGAAAAACTGTTTTTT. Combining the CDR3 with reference TRBV7-8 and TRBJ1-4 gives the whole variable domain GAGVSQSPRYKVAKRGQDVALRCDPISGHVSLFWYQQALGQGPEFLTYFQNEAQLDKSGLPSDRFFAERPEGSVSTLKIQRTQQEDSAVYLCASSLYKNEKLFFGSGTQLSVL.

Only a few counts were recorded for this clone. The rearrangement links TRBV6-5 to TRBJ2-1; TRBD2 matches at 7 bases. This CDR3 spans 14 amino acids. V was clipped by 8 bases and J by 6 bases; unmatched bases: 10. Germline CDR1 reads MNHEY; CDR2 reads SVGAGI. CDR3 DNA sequence: TGTGCCAGCGGGTCTGGGGAGGGCCCCAATGAGCAGTTCTTC. Translating gives CASGSGEGPNEQFF.

The chain couples TRBV6-1 to TRBJ1-1; 8 bases fit TRBD1. The CDR3 has 15 amino acids. V lost 4 bases, J lost 5 bases, and 9 bases stayed unmatched. From germline, CDR1 is MNHNS and CDR2 SASEGT. The CDR3 reads CASSAPGGSGTEAFF. CDR3 DNA: TGTGCCAGCAGTGCTCCAGGGGGCTCGGGGACTGAAGCTTTCTTT.

This clone was seen only a few times. The chain combines TRBV28 with TRBJ2-1, with 10 bases matching TRBD2. Trimming took 4 bases from V and 8 from J; bases not matched to a gene: 8. The CDR3 is made up of 15 amino acids. Germline-derived CDR1 and CDR2 are MDHEN and SYDVKM. For the CDR3, the DNA is TGTGCCAGCAGTTCTCAGCGGGAGGGCCCGGATGAGCAGTTCTTC. Protein: CASSSQREGPDEQFF.

The chain is built from TRBV9 and TRBJ2-3; tentative D call: TRBD2 (5 bases). V was clipped by 3 bases and J by 4 bases, with 9 bases between them. Germline V gives CDR1 SGDLS, CDR2 YYNGEE. This CDR3 has 13 residues. CDR3 nucleotides: TGTGCCAGCAGCGGTCAGGAGGCAGATACGCAGTATTTT. Protein product: CASSGQEADTQYF.

This clone came up a few times. The rearrangement uses TRBV27 and TRBJ2-5; 14 nucleotides line up with TRBD2. The tail of the sequence fits TRBJ2-7 better, so the J call may be wrong. Germline lookup yields CDR1 MNHEY and CDR2 SMNVEV (reference sequence). The CDR3 extends over 20 amino acids. The CDR3 loop is CASSSLPPGLAGVGLYEQYF. DNA of the CDR3: TGTGCCAGCAGTTCTCTACCTCCGGGACTAGCGGGAGTTGGCCTCTACGAGCAGTACTTC.

This clone was seen only a few times. The rearrangement uses TRBV25-1 and TRBJ2-3, with TRBD2 matching over 7 bases. Per germline, CDR1 MGHDK and CDR2 SYGVNS. Losses at the gene ends were 4 bases for V and 4 bases for J; bases not matched to a gene: 5. CDR3 size: 14 residues. The CDR3 sequence is CASSAAGAADTQYF. The CDR3 region has the DNA TGTGCCAGCAGTGCCGCGGGAGCGGCAGATACGCAGTATTTT.

This clone was seen more than once but under ten times. The chain links TRBV7-9 to TRBJ2-6; D is ambiguous. The CDR3 totals 15 residues. Looked up from germline, CDR1 is SEHNR and CDR2 is FQNEAQ (reference sequence). V lost 2 bases and J 0 bases, leaving 5 bases between the germline ends. CDR3 loop: CASSLILSGANVLTF. The CDR3 coding sequence is TGTGCCAGCAGCTTAATCCTCTCTGGGGCCAACGTCCTGACTTTC.

The chain combines TRBV27 with TRBJ2-2, with unresolved D. Germline V gives CDR1 MNHEY, CDR2 SMNVEV (reference sequence). V lost 5 bases to trimming and J lost 0 bases, with 7 bases between them. The CDR3 sequence is 14 residues long. The CDR3 nucleotides read TGTGCCAGCAGTCTCAGTACGAACACCGGGGAGCTGTTTTTT. It specifies CASSLSTNTGELFF.

This clone has a handful of counts. CDR3 amino acids: CASSPGTSGGYNEQFF. CDR3 in DNA: TGTGCCAGCAGCCCGGGGACTAGCGGAGGCTACAATGAGCAGTTCTTC. The rearrangement joins TRBV11-1 to TRBJ2-1, with 11 bases identical to TRBD2. The trim removed 5 bases at V and 3 bases at J, leaving 6 bases unmatched. The CDR3 has 16 amino acids. Germline V CDR1 and CDR2: SGHAT, FQDESV (reference sequence).

This chain connects TRBV6-1 to TRBJ1-1; D is possibly TRBD1 (6 bases). Per germline, CDR1 MNHNS and CDR2 SASEGT. The CDR3 runs to 13 residues. V was cut by 6 bases and J by 8 bases, with 16 bases left in between. CDR3 in DNA: TGTGCCAGCAGGGACACAGGGACCCACGAAGCTTTCTTT. Protein sequence: CASRDTGTHEAFF.

This clone was recorded only once. The rearrangement links TRBV4-3 to TRBJ1-1; TRBD1 is a possible D gene (6 bases). Germline-derived CDR1 and CDR2 are LGHNA and YSLEER. Trimming stripped 5 bases from V and 3 bases from J, with 13 bases between. CDR3 length equals 14 residues. The CDR3 sequence is CASSYDWTDTEAFF. The CDR3 region has the DNA TGCGCCAGCAGCTATGATTGGACAGACACTGAAGCTTTCTTT.

The sample holds a few counts of this clone. This chain joins TRBV28 and TRBJ1-1; D is unclear. This CDR3 is built from 14 residues. Germline CDR1 MDHEN, CDR2 SYDVKM. The V end lost 6 bases, the J end lost 7 bases, and 18 bases lay between the germline ends. CDR3: CASRLPGLVGEAFF. Written as DNA, the CDR3 is TGTGCCAGCAGGCTCCCGGGTCTAGTAGGTGAAGCTTTCTTT.

This clone was picked up a small number of times. Within the sample, other DNA sequences also encode this same CDR3. The chain uses TRBV19 and TRBJ1-1; D is undetermined. CDR1 and CDR2 (germline): LNHDA, SQIVND (reference sequence). This CDR3 is 13 amino acids long. The germline V and J ends were trimmed by 3 bases and 2 bases, with 7 bases remaining between them. CDR3 residues: CASSIMLNTEAFF. CDR3 nucleotides: TGTGCCAGTAGTATCATGCTAAACACTGAAGCTTTCTTT.

The CDR3 spells CASSLVVGGRGTDTQYF. In DNA form, the CDR3 reads TGTGCCAGCAGCTTGGTGGTTGGCGGGAGGGGCACAGATACGCAGTATTTT. V usage is TRBV5-4 and J usage is TRBJ2-3; TRBD2 agrees at 9 bases. The CDR3 contains 17 residues. V dropped 0 bases and J dropped 1; count of bases not matched to a gene: 6. Germline loops: CDR1 SGHNT, CDR2 YYREEE (reference sequence).

The chain employs TRBV6-1 and TRBJ2-3; D is unresolved. This CDR3 contains 15 residues. Germline assignment: CDR1 MNHNS and CDR2 SASEGT. Trimming pared 2 bases from V and 4 bases from J, leaving 13 bases between. The CDR3: CASSETLFPPDTQYF. CDR3 DNA sequence: TGTGCCAGCAGTGAAACCCTATTTCCCCCAGATACGCAGTATTTT.